A selection of T cell receptor beta chains follows, all from one sample in a study of cytomegalovirus exposure and HLA in healthy donors. Profiling relied on immunoSEQ multiplex PCR, and the TCRdb table lists in-frame clones only, not all of them. The sample has fewer than 200,000 clones; around 80% are singletons. Material: PBMCs. All receptors come from a woman aged 50 to 60 in good health and CMV-seropositive. The CDR3 runs from the conserved cysteine through the conserved F or W. The size field is filled for only some rows; it gives once, few, many or a size class.

J gene	clone size	V gene	CDR3 protein
TRBJ1-1	NA	TRBV2	CASNDGLGDTEAFF
TRBJ2-2	NA	TRBV9	CASSVSGAGLFF
TRBJ1-1	NA	TRBV5-4	CASILDRGVGTEAFF
TRBJ2-5	NA	TRBV10-3	CAIRRGQGSETQYF
TRBJ2-3	NA	TRBV27	CASSFRDTQYF
TRBJ2-3	once	TRBV30	CACPGLAGATDTQYF
TRBJ2-1	NA	TRBV4-3	CASSRNTGTGYNEQFF
TRBJ2-2	NA	TRBV7-2	CASSFQGQPFQELFF
TRBJ1-2	NA	TRBV27	CASSLSKGGYYGYTF
TRBJ1-2	NA	TRBV28	CASSRGNWNGYTF
TRBJ2-2	NA	TRBV4-1	CASSQPLAGGPLFF
TRBJ2-3	few	TRBV4-2	CASSQVTAGLTDTQYF
TRBJ2-7	NA	TRBV2	CASTPGQGLYEQYF
TRBJ2-5	NA	TRBV5-5	CASSPGLAGGWETQYF
TRBJ2-1	NA	TRBV5-1	CASSSGKTGGNEQFF
TRBJ1-3	NA	TRBV5-3	CARRVVRGRGLAGNTIYF
TRBJ1-1	NA	TRBV9	CASSKIVNTEAFF
TRBJ2-7	NA	TRBV28	CASSSSGRSYEQYF
TRBJ1-5	NA	TRBV15	CATAQERGGWSQPQHF
TRBJ2-2	once	TRBV7-3	CASSLNGNTGELFF
TRBJ1-6	NA	TRBV10-3	CAIRAPPDNSPLHF
TRBJ2-7	NA	TRBV7-6	CASSTEGGWEQYF
TRBJ2-7	NA	TRBV25-1	CASSDLDRHEQYF
TRBJ1-3	NA	TRBV6-5	CASSYSPGAGNTIYF
TRBJ2-7	NA	TRBV6-1	CASSEWRSGGYEQYF
TRBJ1-2	NA	TRBV27	CASSRFRGNYGYTF
TRBJ2-1	NA	TRBV27	CASNPRGSSYNEQFF
TRBJ1-2	NA	TRBV7-3	CASSLTGGNEGYTF
TRBJ2-1	NA	TRBV6-6	CASRRRDNEQFF
TRBJ1-5	few	TRBV19	CASSIQGGEAQHF
TRBJ2-3	once	TRBV19	CAVGRTGGADTQYF
TRBJ2-1	NA	TRBV29-1	CSVVADSYNEQFF
TRBJ2-1	NA	TRBV2	CASSVDGGPFEQFF
TRBJ2-3	NA	TRBV7-2	CASSLIPHTDTQYF
TRBJ2-7	NA	TRBV27	CASSRHGTGTYEQYF
TRBJ2-1	NA	TRBV28	CASSFLTGTSSYNEQFF
TRBJ1-1	NA	TRBV4-3	CASSQADLGGTEAFF
TRBJ1-1	NA	TRBV5-1	CASSTAGGYAEAFF
TRBJ2-1	NA	TRBV9	CASSTTHLAGLSNEQFF
TRBJ2-1	few	TRBV4-3	CASSQEASGSTYEQFF
TRBJ2-2	NA	TRBV7-9	CASSGGTGNTGELFF
TRBJ2-6	NA	TRBV7-2	CASSPAGRSGANVLTF
TRBJ2-1	NA	TRBV18	CASRTSGRDEQFF
TRBJ2-6	NA	TRBV19	CASSLSGTAGANVLTF
TRBJ1-1	NA	TRBV10-3	CAISESRQGNTEAFF
TRBJ1-5	NA	TRBV29-1	CSVGGGRGLEKVSNQPQHF
TRBJ1-1	NA	TRBV7-9	CASRGTGWTEAFF
TRBJ2-5	once	TRBV7-3	CASSRRDSGGETQYF
TRBJ2-2	NA	TRBV13	CASSLDRAGNSNTGELFF
TRBJ2-3	few	TRBV30	CAWSVLSTDTQYF
TRBJ1-2	few	TRBV10-3	CAISYGQGGYGYTF
TRBJ2-7	once	TRBV7-2	CASSSDRGPYEQYF
TRBJ1-5	NA	TRBV4-1	CASSQDSWGGNQPQHF
TRBJ2-1	few	TRBV18	CASSPRTSGQSVHNEQFF
TRBJ1-1	NA	TRBV5-1	CASHEMEGANTEAFF
TRBJ1-1	NA	TRBV4-3	CASSPDRGAEAFF
TRBJ2-1	once	TRBV7-9	CAGTPGTHNEQFF